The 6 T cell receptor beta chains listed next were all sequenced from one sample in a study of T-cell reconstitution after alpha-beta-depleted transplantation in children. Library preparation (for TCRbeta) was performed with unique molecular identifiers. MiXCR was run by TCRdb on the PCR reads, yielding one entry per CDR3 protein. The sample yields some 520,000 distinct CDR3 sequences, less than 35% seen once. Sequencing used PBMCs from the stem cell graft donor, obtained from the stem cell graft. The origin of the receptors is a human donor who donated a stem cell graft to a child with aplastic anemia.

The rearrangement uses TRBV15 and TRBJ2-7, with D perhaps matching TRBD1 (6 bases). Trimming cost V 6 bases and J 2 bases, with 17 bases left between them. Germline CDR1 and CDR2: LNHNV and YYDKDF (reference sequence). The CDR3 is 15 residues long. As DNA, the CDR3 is TGTGCCACCAGGGATACGGGACACTCAACCTACGAGCAGTACTTC. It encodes CATRDTGHSTYEQYF.

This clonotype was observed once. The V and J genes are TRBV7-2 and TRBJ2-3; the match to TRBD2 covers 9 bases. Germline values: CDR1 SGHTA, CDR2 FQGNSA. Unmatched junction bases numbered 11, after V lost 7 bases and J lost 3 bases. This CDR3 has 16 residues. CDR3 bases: TGTGCCAGCAACCAACGTAGCGGGAGTGGGACAGATACGCAGTATTTT. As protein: CASNQRSGSGTDTQYF.

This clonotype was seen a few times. The CDR3 spells CASSLEAWASSGRPHNEQFF. The DNA for the CDR3 is TGTGCCAGCAGTTTAGAAGCATGGGCCTCTAGCGGGAGGCCCCACAATGAGCAGTTCTTC. V is TRBV12-3 or TRBV12-4 and J is TRBJ2-1; the match to TRBD2 covers 11 bases. The V gene end was trimmed by 1 base and the J gene end by 5 bases; junction bases not matched to a gene: 16. The length of the CDR3 is 20 residues.

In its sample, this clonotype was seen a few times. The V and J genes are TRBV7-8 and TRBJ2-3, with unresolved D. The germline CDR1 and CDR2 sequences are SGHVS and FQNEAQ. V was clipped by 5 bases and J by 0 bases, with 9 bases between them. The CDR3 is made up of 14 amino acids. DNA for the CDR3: TGTGCCAGCAGCCTAATAGAAAGCACAGATACGCAGTATTTT. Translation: CASSLIESTDTQYF.

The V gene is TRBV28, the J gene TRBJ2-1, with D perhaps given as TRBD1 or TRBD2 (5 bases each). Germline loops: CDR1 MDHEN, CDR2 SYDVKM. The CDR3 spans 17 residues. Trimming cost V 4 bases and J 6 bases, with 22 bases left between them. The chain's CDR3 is CASSSMGMGPTSNEQFF. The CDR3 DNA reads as TGTGCCAGCAGTTCCATGGGGATGGGACCCACCTCCAATGAGCAGTTCTTC. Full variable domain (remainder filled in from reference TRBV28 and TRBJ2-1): DVKVTQSSRYLVKRTGEKVFLECVQDMDHENMFWYRQDPGLGLRLIYFSYDVKMKEKGDIPEGYSVSREKKERFSLILESASTNQTSMYLCASSSMGMGPTSNEQFFGPGTRLTVL.

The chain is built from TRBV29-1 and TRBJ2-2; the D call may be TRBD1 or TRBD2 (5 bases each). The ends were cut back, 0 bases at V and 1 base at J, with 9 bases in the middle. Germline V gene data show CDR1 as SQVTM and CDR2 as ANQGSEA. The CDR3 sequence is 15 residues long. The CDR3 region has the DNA TGCAGCGTTGAAGATCGGGACCGGAACACCGGGGAGCTGTTTTTT. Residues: CSVEDRDRNTGELFF.